This T cell receptor beta chain came from a study of shared clonotypes between healthy human individuals. This CDR3 contains 16 residues. Looked up from germline, CDR1 is SGHTA and CDR2 is FQGTGA. The V and J ends lost 1 base and 9 bases, in that order; junction bases with no gene match: 9. Libraries were prepared by immunoSEQ multiplex PCR; TCRdb keeps only in-frame clonotypes and omits some of them. The table includes millions of clones, 90% to 95% detected once. This chain links TRBV7-3 with TRBJ1-6; 7 nucleotides agree with TRBD1. The receptor's source is a man younger than 35 in good health. The specimen sequenced was naive CD4+ T cells sorted from blood. The sample's subset: CD45RA+ positively selected. CDR3 nucleotides: TGTGCCAGCAGCTTAAAGGGGGCAACCCAGGGTTCACCCCTCCACTTT. As protein: CASSLKGATQGSPLHF.